This note documents a single T cell receptor beta chain sequence. The antigen this receptor binds is unknown. The input lacks base qualities; no much larger clone sits a single base away. This sample was included in a study of T-cell reconstitution after alpha-beta-depleted transplantation in children (dated by TCRdb to 2016 to 2018). As for the study more broadly: T-cell immune reconstitution after TCRalphabeta/CD19-depleted allogeneic hematopoietic cell transplantation in children was quantitatively tracked in the study by means of TCR repertoire profiling.

Overall results and qualifications from the work: The frequencies of hyperexpanded clones fell over the following months, and after one year, T-cell counts and TCRbeta diversity were mostly attributed to newly produced T cells. In some patients, the high TCRbeta diversity seen at day 60 was put down to recipient T cells and intrathymic progenitors that had survived conditioning. Apparently early alphabetaT-cell count recovery about two months after transplant reportedly relied on only several hundred rapidly expanded clones derived from non-depleted graft cells.

Relative to germline, V is 3 bases shorter and J is 1 base shorter, with 12 bases between their ends. Taken from the germline V gene, the CDR1 and CDR2 loops are MGHDK and SYGVNS. The CDR3 sequence holds 15 residues, the cysteine and phenylalanine included. Just CDR3 DNA is preserved here, 45 bases in frame from base 1. The sample's treatment or condition label is to be understood as: allogeneic hematopoietic cell transplantation with graft depleted of TCRalphabeta T cells and CD19 B cells. The transplant recipients were children given TCRalphabeta/CD19-depleted allogeneic hematopoietic cell grafts. The library was obtained by PCR. These reads were obtained on an Illumina HiSeq 2500. TCR library preparation used molecular barcoding, with unique molecular identifiers applied to normalize quantification of the TCRbeta repertoire. In-frame beta chains were kept once TCRdb had trimmed the public reads at Q25 with fastp and called clones with MiXCR. Rows are unified per CDR3 protein, each entry keeping the most common DNA and genes. Counted in this sample were approximately 400,000 distinct CDR3 sequences; roughly 15% of them appeared once. The ten top clones hold less than 30% of the sample.

The sequence links TRBV25-1 to TRBJ2-5; TRBD1 is a possible D gene, resting on 6 matching bases. The TCR originated in a boy younger than two who had a stem cell transplant for Wiskott-Aldrich syndrome, so the T cells may come from the graft donor. The sample was PBMCs, mostly from graft donor cells, taken 360 days after TCRalphabeta/CD19-depleted stem cell transplant. CDR3 sequence: CASSDGTRPQETQYF. The nucleotide sequence is TGTGCCAGCAGTGACGGGACAAGGCCCCAAGAGACCCAGTACTTC. The reference TRBV25-1 and TRBJ2-5 proteins fill in what lies around the CDR3, so the full variable domain reads EADIYQTPRYLVIGTGKKITLECSQTMGHDKMYWYQQDPGMELHLIHYSYGVNSTEKGDLSSESTVSRIRTEHFPLTLESARPSHTSQYLCASSDGTRPQETQYFGPGTRLLVL.